Here is one T cell receptor beta chain with its context. Its specificity is unknown. PCR used 60 Vbeta primers and 13 Jbeta primers. Generated by immunoSEQ multiplex PCR, the TCRdb table keeps only in-frame clones and is missing some. The table records 200,000 to 250,000 clones, around four fifths of them present only once. Per germline, CDR1 SGHTA and CDR2 FQGNSA. V was clipped by 5 bases and J by 2 bases; unmatched bases: 7. The CDR3 sequence is 15 residues long. The data are from a study of cytomegalovirus exposure and HLA in healthy donors. Study background: Out of approximately 170 million T cells, an earlier analysis found about 100 million unique TCR beta sequences in total.

General study results and limits: There were reportedly fewer N-insertions in an Asian-associated ancestry cluster than the approximately 600-donor mean, in a later analysis. In an earlier analysis, about 87% or about 30%: the productive usage of most TCR beta V segments. A later analysis associated 16,951 TCR beta sequences with HLA alleles at a 0.05 false discovery rate.

This TCR was sampled from a boy aged 2 to 10 in good health and CMV-seronegative. The rearrangement uses TRBV7-2 and TRBJ2-3, with 7 bases matching TRBD2. Input material: PBMCs. The CDR3 coding sequence is TGTGCCAGCAGCGCACGGGGGGATCTCACAGATACGCAGTATTTT. Protein product: CASSARGDLTDTQYF.